The 20 T cell receptor beta chains presented below share a single source sample, sequenced in a study of T cells expressing NK-cell markers. Using the 5' RACE reads, TCRdb records one entry per CDR3 protein without DNA. Its listing shows about 150,000 distinct CDR3 sequences. Sequenced: blood T cells: a sorted CD56 or NKG2C T cell subset, CD4+ or CD8+ T cells, or bulk PBMC T cells (not recorded which). Every receptor here comes from a woman between 45 and 60 years old in good health.

The chain links TRBV12-3 or TRBV12-4 to TRBJ2-1; the D gene TCRdb calls, TRBD1, cannot be checked with no DNA. The CDR3 sequence is 17 residues long. The CDR3 is CASSSSTRATGYNEQFF.

This chain uses TRBV6-5 with TRBJ2-3; TCRdb indicates TRBD1, and absent DNA this call remains unverified. CDR3 length: 14 amino acids. Germline V lookup: CDR1 MNHEY, CDR2 SVGAGI. This chain's CDR3 is CASGPGTTTDTQYF.

V is TRBV20-1 and J is TRBJ1-2. The CDR3 is 11 residues long. The germline CDR1 and CDR2 sequences are DFQATT and SNEGSKA (reference sequence). CDR3 amino acids: CSALGQYGYTF.

The CDR3 reads CASSFWAGANTGELFF. The gene calls are TRBV12-3 or TRBV12-4 and TRBJ2-2; TCRdb's D call of TRBD1 is untestable without DNA. The CDR3 extends over 16 amino acids.

V gene TRBV5-1 combines with J gene TRBJ2-7; TCRdb proposes TRBD1, but this gene call is untestable without DNA. Per germline, CDR1 SGHRS and CDR2 YFSETQ. CDR3 length equals 12 residues. The CDR3 spells CASSPGVYEQYF.

The chain combines TRBV7-9 with TRBJ1-1. This CDR3 spans 12 amino acids. Germline assignment: CDR1 SEHNR and CDR2 FQNEAQ (reference sequence). Here the CDR3 reads CASSLDGMGAFF.

The chain has TRBV5-1 and TRBJ2-1. Germline CDR1 is SGHRS and CDR2 is YFSETQ. This CDR3 contains 12 residues. The CDR3 loop is CASSFVSNEQFF.

V and J are TRBV27 and TRBJ1-1. The CDR3 loop spans 13 amino acids. CDR1 MNHEY and CDR2 SMNVEV come from the germline V gene (reference sequence). CDR3 sequence: CASSSHQNTEAFF.

The genes are TRBV7-8 and TRBJ2-6; with no DNA, the TCRdb D assignment of TRBD1 cannot be verified. The CDR3 consists of 18 residues. The germline V gene encodes CDR1 SGHVS and CDR2 FQNEAQ. CDR3 amino acids: CASSPRGQGMSGANVLTF.

V gene TRBV5-6 combines with J gene TRBJ1-4. This CDR3 is 13 amino acids long. CDR1 is SGHDT and CDR2 is YYEEEE in the germline V gene. The CDR3 region is CASSFYGNEKLFF.

This CDR3 reads CASSKGGQVSLTDTQYF. The V call is TRBV21-1, the J call TRBJ2-3; TCRdb outputs TRBD1, but without DNA this stays unchecked. TRBV21-1 represents a pseudogene. This CDR3 has 17 amino acids.

The J gene is TRBJ1-1, the V gene TRBV27; TCRdb designates TRBD1, a call that cannot be tested without DNA. Germline CDR1 MNHEY, CDR2 SMNVEV (reference sequence). The CDR3 loop spans 15 amino acids. Here the CDR3 reads CASSLAITGSNEAFF.

The rearrangement links TRBV7-9 to TRBJ2-1; TCRdb proposes TRBD2, but this gene call is untestable without DNA. The CDR3 totals 15 residues. CDR1 and CDR2 from the germline V gene are SEHNR and FQNEAQ (reference sequence). The CDR3 loop is CASSFPGTSSNEQFF.

The V gene is TRBV29-1, the J gene TRBJ2-1; without DNA, the TCRdb call of TRBD2 cannot be checked. This CDR3 region has 13 residues. From germline, CDR1 is SQVTM and CDR2 ANQGSEA. The CDR3 region is CSVDLAAYNEQFF.

This chain joins TRBV10-1 and TRBJ2-1; TCRdb calls TRBD1, which cannot be checked without DNA. Per germline, CDR1 WNHNN and CDR2 SYGVQD (reference sequence). This CDR3 region has 15 residues. CDR3 in amino acids: CASSDKKRDNNEQFF.

This sequence joins TRBV5-1 and TRBJ2-4; the D call from TCRdb, TRBD2, cannot be confirmed without DNA. CDR3 length: 17 residues. Germline CDR1 SGHRS, CDR2 YFSETQ. This CDR3 reads CASSLPGLASVKNIQYF.

The chain combines TRBV28 with TRBJ1-2. CDR1 and CDR2 from the germline V gene are MDHEN and SYDVKM. The CDR3 length is 15 residues. CDR3 in amino acids: CASSLRQSGGYGYTF.

The chain joins TRBV3-1 to TRBJ2-3; TCRdb's D call, TRBD2, is unchecked because there is no DNA. The CDR3 loop spans 14 amino acids. Germline CDR1 LGHDT, CDR2 YNNKEL (reference sequence). This chain's CDR3 is CASSQPGRVGTQYF.

The rearrangement links TRBV21-1 to TRBJ2-1; with no DNA, the TCRdb D assignment of TRBD2 cannot be verified. TRBV21-1 is an annotated pseudogene. This CDR3 has 16 residues. CDR3 in amino acids: CASSKPVSGDINEQFF.

The chain links TRBV11-2 to TRBJ2-5; the D call of TRBD1 rests on TCRdb alone, since no DNA is present to check it. Germline CDR1 SGHAT, CDR2 FQNNGV. The CDR3 has 12 amino acids. The CDR3 protein is CASNGGAETQYF.